Listed below are T cell receptor beta chains from one sample, sequenced in a study of CD8 T cells in Susac syndrome. TCRdb re-derived calls from the immunoSEQ multiplex PCR reads in MiXCR, one entry per CDR3 protein. The sample lists 200,000 to 250,000 distinct CDR3 sequences, about 94% occurring once. The sequenced sample was CD4+ T cells from PBMCs. The receptor source for this set is a human donor with Susac syndrome. Both conserved end residues are part of each CDR3. D genes are given only for firm matches. Size is stated for part of the rows, as once, few or many counts, or as a class when the clone is expanded.

clone_size: NA; j_call: TRBJ1-5; d_call: NA; v_call: TRBV28; cdr3_length: 16; cdr3_aa: CASTRAAGVGNQPQHF; cdr3_nt: TGTGCCAGCACTCGGGCGGCGGGGGTGGGGAATCAGCCCCAGCATTTT
clone_size: NA; j_call: TRBJ1-4; d_call: TRBD1; v_call: TRBV15; cdr3_length: 16; cdr3_aa: CATSRAGQGAFEKLFF; cdr3_nt: TGTGCCACCAGCAGAGCCGGACAGGGGGCGTTTGAAAAACTGTTTTTT
clone_size: NA; j_call: TRBJ2-1; d_call: TRBD2; v_call: TRBV12-3/TRBV12-4; cdr3_length: 19; cdr3_aa: CASSLKPTRAGGDDNEQFF; cdr3_nt: TGTGCCAGCAGTTTAAAACCTACCCGGGCGGGGGGCGATGACAATGAGCAGTTCTTC
clone_size: NA; j_call: TRBJ1-6; d_call: NA; v_call: TRBV30; cdr3_length: 16; cdr3_aa: CAWSPPLGRGGSPLHF; cdr3_nt: TGTGCCTGGAGCCCACCCCTCGGCAGGGGAGGCTCACCCCTCCACTTT
clone_size: NA; j_call: TRBJ2-1; d_call: NA; v_call: TRBV6-6; cdr3_length: 13; cdr3_aa: CASSPGLYNEQFF; cdr3_nt: TGTGCCAGCAGTCCCGGCCTTTACAATGAGCAGTTCTTC
clone_size: NA; j_call: TRBJ2-1; d_call: NA; v_call: TRBV6-2/TRBV6-3; cdr3_length: 12; cdr3_aa: CASTQSGAEQFF; cdr3_nt: TGTGCCAGCACCCAGTCAGGGGCTGAGCAGTTCTTC
clone_size: few; j_call: TRBJ2-4; d_call: TRBD1; v_call: TRBV20-1; cdr3_length: 15; cdr3_aa: CSARDLTGGVDIQYF; cdr3_nt: TGCAGTGCTAGAGATCTTACAGGGGGCGTGGACATTCAGTACTTC
clone_size: NA; j_call: TRBJ1-1; d_call: TRBD1; v_call: TRBV4-2; cdr3_length: 19; cdr3_aa: CASSQARGPGQGGDTEAFF; cdr3_nt: TGTGCCAGCAGCCAAGCTCGGGGGCCGGGACAGGGGGGGGACACTGAAGCTTTCTTT
clone_size: NA; j_call: TRBJ2-5; d_call: NA; v_call: TRBV25-1; cdr3_length: 14; cdr3_aa: CASSESQGGETQYF; cdr3_nt: TGTGCCAGCAGTGAATCCCAGGGCGGAGAGACCCAGTACTTC
clone_size: NA; j_call: TRBJ2-1; d_call: NA; v_call: TRBV19; cdr3_length: 15; cdr3_aa: CASSISGNKPVEQFF; cdr3_nt: TGTGCCAGTAGTATATCAGGGAATAAGCCGGTTGAGCAGTTCTTC
clone_size: NA; j_call: TRBJ2-2; d_call: NA; v_call: TRBV15; cdr3_length: 15; cdr3_aa: CATSREGLSTGELFF; cdr3_nt: TGTGCCACCAGCAGAGAGGGGCTCAGCACCGGGGAGCTGTTTTTT
clone_size: NA; j_call: TRBJ2-7; d_call: TRBD1; v_call: TRBV6-6; cdr3_length: 15; cdr3_aa: CASRADRALAYEQYF; cdr3_nt: TGTGCCAGCAGGGCGGACAGGGCGCTAGCCTACGAGCAGTACTTC
clone_size: NA; j_call: TRBJ1-2; d_call: NA; v_call: TRBV7-2; cdr3_length: 13; cdr3_aa: CASSRGGREGYTF; cdr3_nt: TGTGCCAGCAGCCGCGGGGGGCGGGAGGGCTACACCTTC
clone_size: NA; j_call: TRBJ2-5; d_call: NA; v_call: TRBV6-5; cdr3_length: 15; cdr3_aa: CASSYSIPSGETQYF; cdr3_nt: TGTGCCAGCAGTTACTCGATCCCCAGTGGAGAGACCCAGTACTTC
clone_size: NA; j_call: TRBJ2-3; d_call: NA; v_call: TRBV29-1; cdr3_length: 13; cdr3_aa: CSVDSPSTDTQYF; cdr3_nt: TGCAGCGTTGATAGCCCCTCCACAGATACGCAGTATTTT
clone_size: NA; j_call: TRBJ2-7; d_call: TRBD1; v_call: TRBV4-1; cdr3_length: 13; cdr3_aa: CASRRTGSTEQYF; cdr3_nt: TGCGCCAGCAGGAGGACAGGGTCGACCGAGCAGTACTTC
clone_size: NA; j_call: TRBJ2-5; d_call: NA; v_call: TRBV14; cdr3_length: 12; cdr3_aa: CASSQELGVQYF; cdr3_nt: TGTGCCAGCAGCCAAGAATTGGGGGTCCAGTACTTC
clone_size: NA; j_call: TRBJ2-4; d_call: NA; v_call: TRBV6-5; cdr3_length: 16; cdr3_aa: CASSYSQRVAKNIQYF; cdr3_nt: TGTGCCAGCAGTTACTCGCAAAGAGTAGCCAAAAACATTCAGTACTTC
clone_size: NA; j_call: TRBJ2-7; d_call: NA; v_call: TRBV5-1; cdr3_length: 14; cdr3_aa: CASSRDGEADEQYF; cdr3_nt: TGCGCCAGCAGCCGGGACGGCGAAGCCGACGAGCAGTACTTC
clone_size: NA; j_call: TRBJ2-5; d_call: NA; v_call: TRBV11-2; cdr3_length: 14; cdr3_aa: CASSVAGVVETQYF; cdr3_nt: TGTGCCAGCAGCGTAGCCGGGGTGGTGGAGACCCAGTACTTC
clone_size: NA; j_call: TRBJ1-1; d_call: TRBD1; v_call: TRBV2; cdr3_length: 14; cdr3_aa: CASSNQGGGTEAFF; cdr3_nt: TGTGCCAGCAGCAACCAGGGGGGAGGCACTGAAGCTTTCTTT
clone_size: NA; j_call: TRBJ2-7; d_call: NA; v_call: TRBV18; cdr3_length: 13; cdr3_aa: CASSPTSTTEQYF; cdr3_nt: TGTGCCAGCTCACCTACTTCGACGACCGAGCAGTACTTC
clone_size: NA; j_call: TRBJ1-1; d_call: NA; v_call: TRBV25-1; cdr3_length: 13; cdr3_aa: CASSDQMNTEAFF; cdr3_nt: TGTGCCAGCAGTGACCAAATGAACACTGAAGCTTTCTTT
clone_size: NA; j_call: TRBJ1-2; d_call: NA; v_call: TRBV5-4; cdr3_length: 14; cdr3_aa: CASSIQGSGYGYTF; cdr3_nt: TGTGCCAGCAGCATACAGGGCTCGGGCTATGGCTACACCTTC
clone_size: NA; j_call: TRBJ2-7; d_call: NA; v_call: TRBV20-1; cdr3_length: 13; cdr3_aa: CSATVGAEDEQYF; cdr3_nt: TGCAGTGCTACAGTCGGGGCTGAGGACGAGCAGTACTTC
clone_size: NA; j_call: TRBJ2-5; d_call: TRBD2; v_call: TRBV20-1; cdr3_length: 16; cdr3_aa: CSAAGLAGGLQETQYF; cdr3_nt: TGCAGTGCTGCCGGTTTAGCGGGGGGGCTCCAAGAGACCCAGTACTTC
clone_size: once; j_call: TRBJ2-7; d_call: NA; v_call: TRBV19; cdr3_length: 15; cdr3_aa: CASSIDGAVSYEQYF; cdr3_nt: TGTGCCAGTAGTATAGACGGGGCCGTCTCCTACGAGCAGTACTTC
clone_size: NA; j_call: TRBJ1-3; d_call: TRBD1; v_call: TRBV9; cdr3_length: 14; cdr3_aa: CASSVPGQGLTLHF; cdr3_nt: TGTGCCAGCAGCGTCCCGGGACAGGGACTTACTTTGCATTTT
clone_size: NA; j_call: TRBJ1-1; d_call: NA; v_call: TRBV19; cdr3_length: 12; cdr3_aa: CASRHRDTEAFF; cdr3_nt: TGTGCCAGCCGACACAGGGACACTGAAGCTTTCTTT
clone_size: few; j_call: TRBJ2-5; d_call: NA; v_call: TRBV7-8; cdr3_length: 14; cdr3_aa: CASRVGGYQETQYF; cdr3_nt: TGTGCCAGCCGGGTCGGGGGTTACCAAGAGACCCAGTACTTC
clone_size: NA; j_call: TRBJ1-5; d_call: NA; v_call: TRBV10-3; cdr3_length: 13; cdr3_aa: CAISDSGAQPQHF; cdr3_nt: TGTGCCATCAGTGATTCTGGGGCGCAGCCCCAGCATTTT
clone_size: NA; j_call: TRBJ2-5; d_call: TRBD2; v_call: TRBV20-1; cdr3_length: 14; cdr3_aa: CSVISGGQQETQYF; cdr3_nt: TGCAGTGTTATTAGCGGGGGGCAACAAGAGACCCAGTACTTC
clone_size: NA; j_call: TRBJ2-1; d_call: NA; v_call: TRBV30; cdr3_length: 15; cdr3_aa: CAWSVLLGPYNEQFF; cdr3_nt: TGTGCCTGGAGTGTTTTACTGGGTCCCTACAATGAGCAGTTCTTC
clone_size: once; j_call: TRBJ2-7; d_call: NA; v_call: TRBV30; cdr3_length: 13; cdr3_aa: CAWSGGGSYEQYF; cdr3_nt: TGTGCCTGGAGTGGTGGGGGGTCCTACGAGCAGTACTTC
clone_size: NA; j_call: TRBJ1-1; d_call: NA; v_call: TRBV19; cdr3_length: 14; cdr3_aa: CASSIGQQNTEAFF; cdr3_nt: TGTGCCAGTAGTATCGGGCAGCAGAACACTGAAGCTTTCTTT
clone_size: NA; j_call: TRBJ2-1; d_call: TRBD2; v_call: TRBV24-1; cdr3_length: 16; cdr3_aa: CATSDRGLAGNNEQFF; cdr3_nt: TGTGCCACCAGTGATCGGGGACTAGCGGGGAACAATGAGCAGTTCTTC
clone_size: NA; j_call: TRBJ1-1; d_call: NA; v_call: TRBV11-2; cdr3_length: 14; cdr3_aa: CASTPSAENTEAFF; cdr3_nt: TGTGCCAGCACCCCCAGTGCGGAGAACACTGAAGCTTTCTTT
clone_size: NA; j_call: TRBJ1-4; d_call: NA; v_call: TRBV12-3/TRBV12-4; cdr3_length: 14; cdr3_aa: CASSFRETGEKLFF; cdr3_nt: TGTGCCAGCAGTTTCAGGGAGACAGGTGAAAAACTGTTTTTT
clone_size: NA; j_call: TRBJ1-1; d_call: NA; v_call: TRBV6-2/TRBV6-3; cdr3_length: 15; cdr3_aa: CASSPWRTDATEAFF; cdr3_nt: TGTGCCAGCAGTCCCTGGCGGACAGATGCCACTGAAGCTTTCTTT
clone_size: NA; j_call: TRBJ1-6; d_call: NA; v_call: TRBV12-3/TRBV12-4; cdr3_length: 13; cdr3_aa: CASSLNPASPLHF; cdr3_nt: TGTGCCAGCAGTTTAAACCCTGCTTCACCCCTCCACTTT
clone_size: NA; j_call: TRBJ2-5; d_call: NA; v_call: TRBV2; cdr3_length: 12; cdr3_aa: CAGLGGEETQYF; cdr3_nt: TGTGCCGGCCTCGGCGGGGAAGAGACCCAGTACTTC
clone_size: NA; j_call: TRBJ1-2; d_call: TRBD1; v_call: TRBV15; cdr3_length: 14; cdr3_aa: CATSIYRGEYGYTF; cdr3_nt: TGTGCCACCAGCATCTACAGGGGAGAGTATGGCTACACCTTC
clone_size: NA; j_call: TRBJ1-5; d_call: NA; v_call: TRBV19; cdr3_length: 14; cdr3_aa: CASRQPGNNQPQHF; cdr3_nt: TGTGCCAGTAGACAACCGGGGAACAATCAGCCCCAGCATTTT
clone_size: NA; j_call: TRBJ2-4; d_call: NA; v_call: TRBV20-1; cdr3_length: 13; cdr3_aa: CSGLFVGKNIQYF; cdr3_nt: TGCAGTGGTCTCTTTGTAGGGAAAAACATTCAGTACTTC
clone_size: NA; j_call: TRBJ1-1; d_call: NA; v_call: TRBV12-3/TRBV12-4; cdr3_length: 18; cdr3_aa: CASSTQEGPGILGTEAFF; cdr3_nt: TGTGCCAGCAGTACACAGGAGGGGCCTGGGATTTTGGGGACTGAAGCTTTCTTT
clone_size: NA; j_call: TRBJ2-7; d_call: NA; v_call: TRBV29-1; cdr3_length: 14; cdr3_aa: CSVALSLSSYEQYF; cdr3_nt: TGCAGCGTCGCTCTCTCCCTTTCCAGCTACGAGCAGTACTTC
clone_size: NA; j_call: TRBJ2-7; d_call: TRBD2; v_call: TRBV5-4; cdr3_length: 14; cdr3_aa: CASSFAGVTYEQYF; cdr3_nt: TGTGCCAGCAGCTTTGCGGGGGTTACCTACGAGCAGTACTTC
clone_size: NA; j_call: TRBJ2-1; d_call: NA; v_call: TRBV6-2/TRBV6-3; cdr3_length: 13; cdr3_aa: CATTLADRNEQFF; cdr3_nt: TGTGCCACGACCTTAGCCGACCGCAATGAGCAGTTCTTC
clone_size: NA; j_call: TRBJ2-3; d_call: TRBD2; v_call: TRBV20-1; cdr3_length: 17; cdr3_aa: CSASRPTSGGPTDTQYF; cdr3_nt: TGCAGTGCCTCCCGACCGACTAGCGGGGGGCCAACCGATACGCAGTATTTT
clone_size: NA; j_call: TRBJ1-1; d_call: NA; v_call: TRBV20-1; cdr3_length: 14; cdr3_aa: CSAAPGALNTEAFF; cdr3_nt: TGCAGTGCTGCGCCAGGGGCCCTGAACACTGAAGCTTTCTTT
clone_size: NA; j_call: TRBJ2-5; d_call: NA; v_call: TRBV5-6; cdr3_length: 13; cdr3_aa: CASSTLSIETQYF; cdr3_nt: TGTGCCAGCAGCACCCTCTCCATAGAGACCCAGTACTTC
clone_size: NA; j_call: TRBJ1-2; d_call: NA; v_call: TRBV9; cdr3_length: 16; cdr3_aa: CASSVGAQTPGYGYTF; cdr3_nt: TGTGCCAGCAGCGTAGGGGCCCAAACCCCGGGCTATGGCTACACCTTC
clone_size: NA; j_call: TRBJ2-6; d_call: NA; v_call: TRBV7-3; cdr3_length: 20; cdr3_aa: CASSSSGARWVASGANVLTF; cdr3_nt: TGTGCCAGCAGCTCCTCAGGGGCAAGATGGGTAGCTTCTGGGGCCAACGTCCTGACTTTC
clone_size: NA; j_call: TRBJ1-6; d_call: TRBD1; v_call: TRBV7-6; cdr3_length: 17; cdr3_aa: CASSFGDRGSRNSPLHF; cdr3_nt: TGTGCCAGCAGCTTCGGGGACAGGGGATCAAGGAATTCACCCCTCCACTTT
clone_size: NA; j_call: TRBJ1-6; d_call: NA; v_call: TRBV19; cdr3_length: 14; cdr3_aa: CASSISDGLGALHF; cdr3_nt: TGTGCCAGTAGTATCTCCGACGGTCTTGGGGCCCTCCACTTT
clone_size: NA; j_call: TRBJ1-3; d_call: NA; v_call: TRBV29-1; cdr3_length: 11; cdr3_aa: CSAAELNTTYF; cdr3_nt: TGCAGCGCCGCAGAGCTAAACACCACATATTTT
clone_size: NA; j_call: TRBJ2-7; d_call: NA; v_call: TRBV19; cdr3_length: 15; cdr3_aa: CASAQGPQDSYEQYF; cdr3_nt: TGTGCCAGTGCCCAGGGGCCGCAGGACTCCTACGAGCAGTACTTC